Below, 20 T cell receptor beta chains from the same sample are listed, as sequenced in a study of blood T cell repertoires in COVID-19. Clones were sequenced by immunoSEQ multiplex PCR, and TCRdb holds only the in-frame ones, with some missing. The sample records 500,000 or so clones, approximately 90% being singletons. The sample consisted of PBMCs or T cells enriched from blood (not recorded which). All receptors derive from a woman between 18 and 29 years old who had recovered from COVID-19.

The chain uses TRBV23-1 and TRBJ1-3, with 8 positions matching TRBD1. TRBV23-1 is known as an ORF, though its function is uncertain. The CDR3 runs 16 residues. V dropped 2 bases and J dropped 3; count of bases not matched to a gene: 6. In nucleotides, the CDR3 is TGCGCCAGCAGTCAACCGGACAGGGCGGTTGGAAACACCATATATTTT. It specifies CASSQPDRAVGNTIYF.

The chain carries TRBV4-1 and TRBJ2-3, with unresolved D. In germline, CDR1 is MGHRA, CDR2 YSYEKL. Trimming removed 0 bases from V and 0 bases from J, with 13 bases in between. The CDR3 runs to 17 residues. The CDR3 sequence is CASSQDGTEASTDTQYF. The CDR3, as DNA: TGCGCCAGCAGCCAAGATGGCACAGAAGCTAGCACAGATACGCAGTATTTT.

V and J are TRBV2 and TRBJ2-3; the D is unclear. Germline V gene lookup returns CDR1 SNHLY and CDR2 FYNNEI. V was trimmed by 3 bases and J by 3 bases, leaving 19 bases between them. The CDR3 contains 17 residues. This chain's CDR3 is CASSEGLKEPATDTQYF. DNA of the CDR3: TGTGCCAGCAGTGAGGGCCTAAAAGAACCGGCTACAGATACGCAGTATTTT.

With regard to this clone: The sample contains more than one DNA sequence encoding this CDR3. J is TRBJ2-1 and V is TRBV7-2; 7 nucleotides line up with TRBD2. Germline V gives CDR1 SGHTA, CDR2 FQGNSA. There are 13 residues in the CDR3. With V trimmed by 5 bases and J by 5 bases, 3 bases remained unmatched. The CDR3 DNA sequence: TGTGCCAGCAGCGAGGGACTAAACAATGAGCAGTTCTTC. It is translated as CASSEGLNNEQFF.

This clone was seen a single time. This sequence joins TRBV12-5 and TRBJ1-1; unclear D gene. This CDR3 is built from 16 residues. V was trimmed by 0 bases and J by 6 bases, leaving 17 bases between them. In germline, CDR1 is LGHNT, CDR2 FRNRAP. CDR3 bases: TGTGCTAGTGGTTTGGTACTACGGCTGGGGAGCCCTGAAGCTTTCTTT. Protein product: CASGLVLRLGSPEAFF.

The CDR3, as DNA: TGTGCCAGCTCACCCTTCGCGGGCGGACAAGAGACCCAGTACTTC. Translating gives CASSPFAGGQETQYF. This chain uses TRBV18 with TRBJ2-5; TRBD2 might be the D (5 bases). Germline V gives CDR1 KGHSH, CDR2 LQKENI. V was cut by 3 bases and J by 2 bases, with 13 bases left in between. The CDR3 is 15 residues long.

V is TRBV7-9 and J is TRBJ1-1; 7 bases line up with TRBD1. The CDR3 has 14 amino acids. V lost 5 bases and J lost 5; bases outside the gene matches: 8. Germline CDR1 SEHNR, CDR2 FQNEAQ (reference sequence). The CDR3 here is CASSPLRGQTEAFF. CDR3 bases: TGTGCCAGCAGCCCCTTGAGGGGGCAAACTGAAGCTTTCTTT.

V and J are TRBV28 and TRBJ1-5; D is perhaps TRBD1 (5 bases). V was cut by 6 bases and J by 4 bases, with 19 bases left in between. The CDR3 totals 16 residues. The germline gives CDR1 MDHEN, CDR2 SYDVKM. The CDR3 spells CASSVWGPGSNQPQHF. CDR3 in DNA: TGTGCCAGCAGCGTATGGGGCCCAGGATCGAATCAGCCCCAGCATTTT.

The gene calls are TRBV27 and TRBJ1-5, with 9 positions matching TRBD1. V lost 6 bases to trimming and J lost 2 bases; unmatched junction nucleotides: 8. This CDR3 has 16 amino acids. Per the germline V gene, CDR1 is MNHEY and CDR2 is SMNVEV (reference sequence). CDR3: CASSPGTGFRNQPQHF. CDR3 in DNA: TGTGCCAGCAGCCCCGGGACAGGGTTCCGCAATCAGCCCCAGCATTTT.

The V call is TRBV4-1, the J call TRBJ1-3, with D possibly being TRBD1 (5 bases). Germline CDR1 MGHRA, CDR2 YSYEKL. The CDR3 consists of 15 residues. Trimming removed 0 bases at V and 7 bases at J, with 13 bases between. The CDR3 spells CASSQDPGGDNTIYF. Here the CDR3 DNA reads TGCGCCAGCAGCCAAGATCCTGGGGGGGACAACACCATATATTTT.

V usage is TRBV28 and J usage is TRBJ1-2; D gene ambiguous. V gave up 9 bases and J gave up 2 bases, with 13 bases separating them. There are 13 residues in the CDR3. Looked up from germline, CDR1 is MDHEN and CDR2 is SYDVKM. CDR3 bases: TGTGCCAGTCATGACGGGGTGAACTATGGCTACACCTTC. Encoded protein: CASHDGVNYGYTF.

The rearrangement links TRBV2 to TRBJ1-1; perhaps TRBD1 as D (5 bases). Looked up from germline, CDR1 is SNHLY and CDR2 is FYNNEI. V was trimmed by 3 bases and J by 8 bases, leaving 16 bases between them. The CDR3 is 14 amino acids. The CDR3 protein is CASSDYSRQGEAFF. The DNA for the CDR3 is TGTGCCAGCAGTGATTATTCCCGCCAGGGAGAAGCTTTCTTT.

The rearrangement links TRBV2 to TRBJ1-3; 7 positions agree with TRBD1. J lost 2 bases, V lost 4 bases, and 8 bases had no gene match. The length of the CDR3 is 16 residues. Per germline, CDR1 SNHLY and CDR2 FYNNEI. The CDR3 bases are TGTGCCAGCAGTGGCCTACAGGGGTTAGCTGGAAACACCATATATTTT. Residues: CASSGLQGLAGNTIYF.

The chain employs TRBV12-3 or TRBV12-4 and TRBJ2-7; possibly TRBD1 for D (6 bases). V dropped 4 bases and J dropped 3 bases, with 10 bases sitting between them. This CDR3 contains 13 residues. The CDR3 sequence: CASSSDSSYEQYF. DNA of the CDR3: TGTGCCAGCAGTTCGGACAGTAGCTACGAGCAGTACTTC.

This clone appeared a few times. V and J are TRBV28 and TRBJ1-5; D possibly corresponds to TRBD1 (5 bases). Between the trimmed V and J ends, which lost 8 bases and 1 base, there was a span of 15 bases. The CDR3 has 15 residues. Germline lookup yields CDR1 MDHEN and CDR2 SYDVKM. The CDR3: CASRRGGESNQPQHF. The CDR3 DNA sequence: TGTGCCAGCCGGCGGGGGGGGGAAAGCAATCAGCCCCAGCATTTT.

This chain connects TRBV5-4 to TRBJ2-2, with 10 bases matching TRBD1. With 8 bases clipped from V and 3 bases from J, the junction kept 7 bases outside the gene matches. The CDR3 is 15 residues long. The germline V gene has CDR1 SGHNT and CDR2 YYREEE (reference sequence). CDR3 sequence: CASGTGERDTGELFF. CDR3 sequence (DNA): TGTGCCAGTGGGACAGGGGAGAGAGACACCGGGGAGCTGTTTTTT.

The chain combines TRBV29-1 with TRBJ2-5; a possible D gene is TRBD2 (6 bases). The ends were cut back, 4 bases at V and 2 bases at J, with 17 bases in the middle. The CDR3 sequence is 15 residues long. Germline CDR1 is SQVTM and CDR2 is ANQGSEA. The CDR3 protein is CSVVGGGTVQETQYF. The CDR3 nucleotides read TGCAGCGTTGTGGGGGGTGGGACGGTTCAAGAGACCCAGTACTTC.

V usage is TRBV29-1 and J usage is TRBJ1-5; D ambiguous. Trimming cost V 6 bases and J 0 bases, with 9 bases left between them. The CDR3 loop spans 13 amino acids. Germline V gene sequence: CDR1 SQVTM, CDR2 ANQGSEA. In DNA form, the CDR3 reads TGCAGCGTGACTCTTGATAGCAATCAGCCCCAGCATTTT. Translated, it gives CSVTLDSNQPQHF.

This clone was seen just once. The chain carries TRBV15 and TRBJ1-5, with 7 bases matching TRBD1. With 3 bases clipped from V and 4 bases from J, the junction kept 3 bases outside the gene matches. Germline CDR1 and CDR2: LNHNV and YYDKDF (reference sequence). The CDR3 loop spans 14 amino acids. The DNA of the CDR3 is TGTGCCACCAGCAGTACAGGGGTTAATCAGCCCCAGCATTTT. This codes for CATSSTGVNQPQHF.

This chain connects TRBV5-5 to TRBJ1-2; D is unclear. There are 14 residues in the CDR3. Trimming removed 0 bases from V and 0 bases from J, with 6 bases in between. Germline V gene data show CDR1 as SGHKS and CDR2 as YYEKEE (reference sequence). The CDR3 sequence is CASSLGAANYGYTF. The CDR3 DNA follows: TGTGCCAGCAGCTTGGGGGCAGCTAACTATGGCTACACCTTC.